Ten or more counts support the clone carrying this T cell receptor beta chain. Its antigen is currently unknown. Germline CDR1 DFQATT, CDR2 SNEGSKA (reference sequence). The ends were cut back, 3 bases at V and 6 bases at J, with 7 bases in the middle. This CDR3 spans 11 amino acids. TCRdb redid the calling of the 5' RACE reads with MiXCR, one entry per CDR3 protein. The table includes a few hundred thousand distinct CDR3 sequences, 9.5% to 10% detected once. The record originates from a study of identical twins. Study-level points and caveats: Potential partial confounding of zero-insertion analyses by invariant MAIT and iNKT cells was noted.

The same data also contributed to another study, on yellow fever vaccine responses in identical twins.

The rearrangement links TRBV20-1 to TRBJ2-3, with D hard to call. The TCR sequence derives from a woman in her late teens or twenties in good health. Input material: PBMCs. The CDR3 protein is CSASGADTQYF. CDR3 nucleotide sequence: TGCAGTGCTAGCGGCGCGGATACGCAGTATTTT.